One sample yielded the 10 T cell receptor beta chains listed below, sequenced in a study of T-cell reconstitution after alpha-beta-depleted transplantation in children. Preparing the TCRbeta library involved the use of unique molecular identifiers. TCRdb passed the PCR reads through MiXCR, listing each CDR3 protein once. Among about 610,000 distinct CDR3 sequences, over 9.5% were seen once, and the ten largest hold around 4%. The sequences come from PBMCs from the stem cell graft donor, collected from the stem cell graft. All receptors derive from a human donor who donated a stem cell graft to a child with acute myeloid leukemia.

This clonotype was picked up many times. This chain uses TRBV12-3 or TRBV12-4 with TRBJ1-5, with unresolved D. The CDR3 spans 14 residues. V dropped 4 bases and J dropped 1 base, with 8 bases sitting between them. The CDR3 sequence is CASSYTRSNQPQHF. Here the CDR3 DNA reads TGTGCCAGCAGTTACACACGAAGCAATCAGCCCCAGCATTTT.

This clonotype occurred a few times. The rearrangement links TRBV20-1 to TRBJ1-4; 7 bases line up with TRBD1. The germline gives CDR1 DFQATT, CDR2 SNEGSKA (reference sequence). This CDR3 has 15 amino acids. The junction had 11 bases not matched to a gene; V was cut back by 4 bases and J by 6 bases. The CDR3 protein is CSATLRGRRDEKLFF. The CDR3 region has the DNA TGCAGTGCTACTTTAAGGGGGCGCCGAGATGAAAAACTGTTTTTT.

The chain recombines TRBV20-1 with TRBJ2-7, with TRBD2 matching 10 bases. The ends lost 2 bases at V and 5 bases at J; junction bases unmatched: 6. CDR1 DFQATT and CDR2 SNEGSKA come from the germline V gene (reference sequence). This CDR3 has 14 residues. CDR3 in DNA: TGCAGTGCTAGATCTCTAGCGGGAGTCAACGAGCAGTACTTC. Its translation is CSARSLAGVNEQYF.

There are many counts of this clonotype. The chain employs TRBV29-1 and TRBJ2-3, with 11 bases aligning to TRBD1. V dropped 3 bases and J dropped 4; count of bases not matched to a gene: 3. The CDR3 has 14 residues. Germline CDR1 reads SQVTM; CDR2 reads ANQGSEA. The CDR3 nucleotides are TGCAGCGTTGAGGGGGGACAGGGGGCAGATACGCAGTATTTT. It codes for CSVEGGQGADTQYF.

This clonotype was picked up a small number of times. The genes are TRBV20-1 and TRBJ2-5; TRBD1 matches at 11 bases. The germline V gene has CDR1 DFQATT and CDR2 SNEGSKA (reference sequence). The CDR3 length is 15 residues. The V segment lost 5 bases and the J segment 6 bases; nucleotides outside the gene matches: 11. The CDR3 reads CSAPPSGTGGKTQYF. In DNA, the CDR3 is TGCAGTGCTCCGCCTTCCGGGACAGGGGGAAAGACCCAGTACTTC.

The gene calls are TRBV5-5 and TRBJ2-7; no reliable D call. The CDR3 is 15 residues long. V dropped 4 bases and J dropped 3 bases, with 17 bases sitting between them. Germline-derived CDR1 and CDR2 are SGHKS and YYEKEE (reference sequence). Here the CDR3 reads CASSPEMSEYYEQYF. The CDR3 coding sequence is TGTGCCAGCAGCCCCGAAATGTCCGAATACTACGAGCAGTACTTC.

There are a few counts of this clonotype. The chain couples TRBV2 to TRBJ2-3, with TRBD2 matching over 9 bases. The CDR3 totals 17 residues. Germline values: CDR1 SNHLY, CDR2 FYNNEI. With 2 bases clipped from V and 5 bases from J, the junction kept 11 bases outside the gene matches. The CDR3 DNA is TGTGCCAGCAGTGAATTAGGGCGCGGGAGGGCGAAAGATACGCAGTATTTT. It yields the protein CASSELGRGRAKDTQYF.

V is TRBV11-1 and J is TRBJ1-2, with unresolved D. V lost 6 bases and J 10 bases, leaving 18 bases between the germline ends. Germline assignment: CDR1 SGHAT and CDR2 FQDESV (reference sequence). This CDR3 is 13 amino acids long. The CDR3 here is CASSRPDPLDYTF. Here the CDR3 DNA reads TGTGCCAGCAGTCGGCCGGACCCCCTTGACTACACCTTC.

The genes are TRBV29-1 and TRBJ2-2; 11 bases are shared with TRBD2. Germline assignment: CDR1 SQVTM and CDR2 ANQGSEA. The CDR3 consists of 15 residues. The trim removed 4 bases at V and 3 bases at J, leaving 4 bases unmatched. CDR3 coding DNA: TGCAGCGTTGGCTTAGCGGGAGGGGACACCGGGGAGCTGTTTTTT. Translated, it gives CSVGLAGGDTGELFF.

This clonotype was counted at least ten times. The V and J genes are TRBV9 and TRBJ2-2, with 7 bases aligning to TRBD2. From germline, CDR1 is SGDLS and CDR2 YYNGEE. V shed 8 bases, J shed 0 bases, and the junction held 10 bases outside the gene matches. The CDR3 sequence is 16 residues long. The CDR3 DNA follows: TGTGCCAGTTGGCCCGGGACTAATACGAACACCGGGGAGCTGTTTTTT. Protein: CASWPGTNTNTGELFF.